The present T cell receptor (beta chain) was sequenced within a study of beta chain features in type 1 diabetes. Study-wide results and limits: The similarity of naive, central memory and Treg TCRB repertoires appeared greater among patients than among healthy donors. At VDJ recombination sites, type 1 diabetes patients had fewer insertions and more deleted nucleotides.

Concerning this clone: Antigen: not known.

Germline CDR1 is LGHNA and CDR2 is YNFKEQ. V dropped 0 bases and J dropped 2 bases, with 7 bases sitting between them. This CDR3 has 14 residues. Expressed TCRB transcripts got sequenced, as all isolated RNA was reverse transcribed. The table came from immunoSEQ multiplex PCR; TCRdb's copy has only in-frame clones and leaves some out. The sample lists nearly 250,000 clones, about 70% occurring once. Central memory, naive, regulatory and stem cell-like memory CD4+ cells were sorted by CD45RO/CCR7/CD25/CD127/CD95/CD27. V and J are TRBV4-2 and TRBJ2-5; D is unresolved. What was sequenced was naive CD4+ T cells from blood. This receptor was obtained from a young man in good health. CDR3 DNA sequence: TGTGCCAGCAGCCAAGAGGCTACACAAGAGACCCAGTACTTC. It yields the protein CASSQEATQETQYF.